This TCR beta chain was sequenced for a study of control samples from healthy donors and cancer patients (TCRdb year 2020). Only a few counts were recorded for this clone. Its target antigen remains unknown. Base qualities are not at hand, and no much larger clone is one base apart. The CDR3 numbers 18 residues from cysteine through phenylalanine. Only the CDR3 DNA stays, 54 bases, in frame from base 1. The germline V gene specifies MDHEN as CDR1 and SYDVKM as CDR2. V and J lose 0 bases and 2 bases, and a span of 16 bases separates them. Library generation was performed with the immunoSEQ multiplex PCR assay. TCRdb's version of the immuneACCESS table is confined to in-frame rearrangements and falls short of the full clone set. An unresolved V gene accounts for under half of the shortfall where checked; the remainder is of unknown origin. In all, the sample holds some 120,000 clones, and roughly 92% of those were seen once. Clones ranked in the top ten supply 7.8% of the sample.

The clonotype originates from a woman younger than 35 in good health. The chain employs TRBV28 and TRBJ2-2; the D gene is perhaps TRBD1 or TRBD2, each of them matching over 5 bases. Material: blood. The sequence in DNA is TGTGCCAGCAGTTTATGGGGATTGGGGGATATTAACACCGGGGAGCTGTTTTTT. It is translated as CASSLWGLGDINTGELFF.